This T cell receptor (beta chain) appears in the sequencing data of a study of high-grade serous ovarian cancer treatment subgroups. Background on the study: On average, approximately 14,000 reads and about 7,400 unique TCR beta rearrangements were obtained per sample.

The tumor samples were collected prior to definitive surgery or chemotherapy. The repertoire was sequenced with immunoSEQ multiplex PCR; TCRdb's copy has only in-frame clones and lacks some. The data hold 7,500 or so clones, with around 72% observed a single time. The material sequenced was tumor tissue. The source is a human donor with high-grade serous ovarian cancer.

CDR3 DNA sequence: TGTGCCTGGAGTACAGGAAAAGAGACCCAGTACTTC. This encodes CAWSTGKETQYF. This chain joins TRBV30 and TRBJ2-5; TRBD1 might be the D (5 bases). V was pared by 2 bases and J by 3 bases, with 7 bases between. The CDR3 totals 12 residues. Per germline, CDR1 GTSNPN and CDR2 SVGIG (reference sequence).